The 22 T cell receptor beta chains reported below all come from one sample, sequenced in a study of CD8 T cells in ankylosing spondylitis. Each CDR3 protein is one row after TCRdb ran MiXCR on the 5' RACE reads. The sample shows 200,000 to 250,000 distinct CDR3 sequences, approximately 24% of them seen only once. Sequencing used blood, either unsorted or a sorted T cell fraction (not recorded which). The source of these receptors is a male donor with ankylosing spondylitis or in good health (not recorded which).

There are many counts of this clonotype. The chain has TRBV20-1 and TRBJ2-3, with TRBD2 identical over 8 bases. The CDR3 is 16 amino acids. V lost 3 bases and J lost 5; bases outside the gene matches: 13. Germline V lookup: CDR1 DFQATT, CDR2 SNEGSKA (reference sequence). The CDR3 coding sequence is TGCAGTGCTAGGGTAGCGGGGCGCAGATATGGAGATACGCAGTATTTT. Translating it yields CSARVAGRRYGDTQYF.

The V and J genes are TRBV10-2 and TRBJ2-7, with D perhaps assigned TRBD1 or TRBD2 (5 bases each). Trimming pared 8 bases from V and 5 bases from J, leaving 19 bases between. The CDR3 is 14 residues long. Germline V CDR1 and CDR2: WSHSY, SAAADI. CDR3 nucleotides: TGCGCCAGCGCTGAGAGGCGATGGGACCACGAGCAGTACTTC. This codes for CASAERRWDHEQYF.

This clonotype was observed many times. The chain uses TRBV7-4 and TRBJ2-7; D gene unclear. V was trimmed by 5 bases and J by 7 bases, leaving 15 bases between them. Germline values: CDR1 SGHVT, CDR2 SQSDAQ. There are 13 residues in the CDR3. The CDR3 here is CASSPNLNLEQYF. For the CDR3, the DNA is TGTGCCAGCAGCCCTAACCTCAATCTTGAGCAGTACTTC. The entire variable domain, with the rest obtained from reference TRBV7-4 and TRBJ2-7, is as follows: GAGVSQSPRYKVAKRGRDVALRCDSISGHVTLYWYRQTLGQGSEVLTYSQSDAQRDKSGRPSGRFSAERPERSVSTLKIQRTEQGDSAVYLCASSPNLNLEQYFGPGTRLTVT.

This clonotype appeared a few times. The chain recombines TRBV5-5 with TRBJ1-2, with 9 bases matching TRBD1. The CDR3 is 15 residues long. The germline gives CDR1 SGHKS, CDR2 YYEKEE (reference sequence). The junction had 8 bases not matched to a gene; V was cut back by 4 bases and J by 4 bases. The DNA for the CDR3 is TGTGCCAGCAGCCCAAGGGGACAGGGCGGCTATGGCTACACCTTC. This translates into CASSPRGQGGYGYTF.

This clonotype has at least ten counts. CDR3 DNA sequence: TGTGCCAGCGCAGGAAATGAGCAGTTCTTC. It yields the protein CASAGNEQFF. The chain carries TRBV6-2 or TRBV6-3 and TRBJ2-1; D unresolved. The CDR3 spans 10 residues. Per the germline V gene, CDR1 is MNHEY and CDR2 is SVGEGT. V was cut by 8 bases and J by 7 bases, with 6 bases left in between.

This clonotype was seen ten or more times. The chain couples TRBV20-1 to TRBJ2-7; 11 nucleotides match TRBD2. The CDR3 is 13 residues long. CDR1 and CDR2 from the germline V gene are DFQATT and SNEGSKA (reference sequence). The DNA for the CDR3 is TGCAGCGCCTCGCTAGCGGGAGGCTACGAGCAGTACTTC. Protein product: CSASLAGGYEQYF.

This clonotype was recorded at least ten times. This chain connects TRBV12-3 or TRBV12-4 to TRBJ2-4; 7 nucleotides match TRBD1. Trimming at V came to 4 bases and at J to 14 bases, leaving 5 bases not matched to a gene. The CDR3 consists of 11 residues. CDR3 sequence: CASSSAGGEYF. CDR3 DNA: TGTGCCAGCAGTTCCGCAGGGGGAGAGTACTTC.

This chain uses TRBV12-3 or TRBV12-4 with TRBJ1-5; D is unclear. V lost 3 bases to trimming and J lost 6 bases, with 6 bases between them. This CDR3 spans 12 amino acids. The CDR3: CASSFNGQPQHF. CDR3 nucleotides: TGTGCCAGCAGTTTCAACGGTCAGCCCCAGCATTTT.

The V gene is TRBV12-3 or TRBV12-4, the J gene TRBJ2-7, with D possibly being TRBD1 (5 bases). With 6 bases removed from V and 1 base from J, the gap between germline ends came to 10 bases. The CDR3 consists of 13 residues. Here the CDR3 DNA reads TGTGCCAGCAGCTCGACAGATTCCTACGAGCAGTACTTC. Protein product: CASSSTDSYEQYF.

The rearrangement joins TRBV20-1 to TRBJ1-2; possibly TRBD1 for D (5 bases). V was clipped by 6 bases and J by 0 bases, with 8 bases between them. The CDR3 contains 12 residues. Germline V gene sequence: CDR1 DFQATT, CDR2 SNEGSKA (reference sequence). DNA of the CDR3: TGCAGTGCCGAGACAGCTAACTATGGCTACACCTTC. This encodes CSAETANYGYTF.

This clonotype was observed many times. The chain links TRBV20-1 to TRBJ2-7; 12 nucleotides agree with TRBD2. CDR3 length equals 16 residues. Germline V gene data show CDR1 as DFQATT and CDR2 as SNEGSKA (reference sequence). V trimming: 6 bases; J trimming: 4 bases; junction bases outside the gene matches: 13. The DNA for the CDR3 is TGCAGTGCCCAGCTAGCGGGAGGGCCGGGAAGATACGAGCAGTACTTC. Amino acid sequence: CSAQLAGGPGRYEQYF.

The V gene is TRBV7-6, the J gene TRBJ2-3; D is possibly TRBD2 (5 bases). V lost 4 bases to trimming and J lost 2 bases, with 13 bases between them. This CDR3 spans 15 amino acids. Germline CDR1 and CDR2: SGHVS and FNYEAQ. CDR3: CASSSRLDYTDTQYF. The CDR3 DNA reads as TGTGCCAGCAGCTCACGACTTGACTACACAGATACGCAGTATTTT.

This clonotype was seen a handful of times. The chain uses TRBV20-1 and TRBJ2-7; 7 nucleotides align to TRBD1. Germline V gene sequence: CDR1 DFQATT, CDR2 SNEGSKA (reference sequence). This CDR3 comprises 14 residues. The ends lost 6 bases at V and 6 bases at J; junction bases unmatched: 14. DNA of the CDR3: TGCAGTGCAGCCAGGGACAGTTCCCAGGGCGAGCAGTACTTC. Amino acids: CSAARDSSQGEQYF.

This clonotype was seen many times. This chain joins TRBV29-1 and TRBJ2-1, with D hard to call. Germline V gives CDR1 SQVTM, CDR2 ANQGSEA. V was clipped by 3 bases and J by 3 bases, with 3 bases between them. The CDR3 has 11 amino acids. The CDR3 nucleotides are TGCAGCGTTGAGGTCTACAATGAGCAGTTCTTC. It encodes CSVEVYNEQFF.

This clonotype was picked up many times. CDR3 sequence: CASSWGSGTEAFF. CDR3 in DNA: TGCGCCAGCAGCTGGGGCAGCGGCACTGAAGCTTTCTTT. The chain combines TRBV5-1 with TRBJ1-1; D perhaps matches TRBD1 (5 bases). Germline assignment: CDR1 SGHRS and CDR2 YFSETQ. V shed 3 bases and J shed 4 bases, with 10 bases lying between them. The CDR3 contains 13 residues.

The chain combines TRBV20-1 with TRBJ2-7, with 7 positions matching TRBD2. The CDR3 totals 12 residues. CDR1 and CDR2 (germline): DFQATT, SNEGSKA (reference sequence). Trimming removed 2 bases from V and 3 bases from J; junction bases left unmatched: 1. CDR3 bases: TGCAGTGCTAGACCTAGCGGCTACGAGCAGTACTTC. Translating gives CSARPSGYEQYF.

The J gene is TRBJ2-6, the V gene TRBV5-1, with 7 bases identical to TRBD1. Germline lookup yields CDR1 SGHRS and CDR2 YFSETQ. The CDR3 loop spans 15 amino acids. The V segment lost 4 bases and the J segment 2 bases; nucleotides outside the gene matches: 3. CDR3 amino acids: CASSNDRAGANVLTF. As DNA, the CDR3 is TGCGCCAGCAGCAACGACAGGGCTGGGGCCAACGTCCTGACTTTC.

This clonotype was observed at least ten times. The rearrangement joins TRBV28 to TRBJ2-1; 10 positions agree with TRBD2. This CDR3 has 15 amino acids. V lost 6 bases to trimming and J lost 10 bases; unmatched junction nucleotides: 12. The germline gives CDR1 MDHEN, CDR2 SYDVKM. The DNA of the CDR3 is TGTGCCAGCAGACATAGCGGGAGGCGGACGGGGGAGCAGTTCTTC. Protein product: CASRHSGRRTGEQFF.

There are many counts of this clonotype. The chain recombines TRBV6-1 with TRBJ2-6, with unresolved D. This CDR3 spans 13 amino acids. CDR1 MNHNS and CDR2 SASEGT come from the germline V gene. V was clipped by 7 bases and J by 3 bases, with 7 bases between them. CDR3 DNA sequence: TGTGCCAGCACCACATTTGGGGCCAACGTCCTGACTTTC. This encodes CASTTFGANVLTF.

This clonotype has a handful of counts. CDR3 region: CSASKGKNEQFF. As DNA, the CDR3 is TGCAGTGCTAGTAAGGGGAAGAATGAGCAGTTCTTC. This rearrangement joins TRBV20-1 to TRBJ2-1; a possible D gene is TRBD1 (5 bases). Germline CDR1 is DFQATT and CDR2 is SNEGSKA (reference sequence). V shed 3 bases and J shed 7 bases, with 10 bases lying between them. The CDR3 length is 12 residues.

This chain uses TRBV7-1 with TRBJ2-1; no clear D. TRBV7-1 is given ORF status, its function remaining uncertain. The germline V and J ends were trimmed by 5 bases and 6 bases, with 20 bases remaining between them. The CDR3 is 16 residues long. The CDR3 loop reads CASSPYSGLGGNEQFF. Here the CDR3 DNA reads TGTGCCAGCAGCCCCTATTCTGGCCTTGGTGGCAATGAGCAGTTCTTC.

This clonotype was observed a handful of times. The chain couples TRBV20-1 to TRBJ2-4; D not resolved. The CDR3 has 16 residues. Trimming took 3 bases from V and 2 from J, leaving 17 bases between them. Germline V lookup: CDR1 DFQATT, CDR2 SNEGSKA (reference sequence). The CDR3 loop is CSASWVFTAPKNIQYF. The CDR3 DNA reads TGCAGTGCTAGTTGGGTTTTCACAGCACCCAAAAACATTCAGTACTTC.